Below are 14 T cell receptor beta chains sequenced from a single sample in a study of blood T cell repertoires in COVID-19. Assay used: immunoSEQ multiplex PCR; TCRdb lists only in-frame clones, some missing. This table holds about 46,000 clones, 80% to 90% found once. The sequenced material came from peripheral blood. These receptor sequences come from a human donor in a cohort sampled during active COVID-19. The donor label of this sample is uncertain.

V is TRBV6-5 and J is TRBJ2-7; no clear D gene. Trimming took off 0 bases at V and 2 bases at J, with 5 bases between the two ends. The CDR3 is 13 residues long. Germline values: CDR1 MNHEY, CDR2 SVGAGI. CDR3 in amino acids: CASSYSLPYEQYF. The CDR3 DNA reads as TGTGCCAGCAGTTACTCTCTCCCCTACGAGCAGTACTTC.

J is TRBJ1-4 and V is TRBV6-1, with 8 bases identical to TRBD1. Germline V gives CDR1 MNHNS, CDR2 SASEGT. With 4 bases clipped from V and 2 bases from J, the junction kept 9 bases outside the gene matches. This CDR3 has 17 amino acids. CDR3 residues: CASSAFLAGGTNEKLFF. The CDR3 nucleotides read TGTGCCAGCAGTGCCTTCCTCGCAGGGGGCACTAATGAAAAACTGTTTTTT.

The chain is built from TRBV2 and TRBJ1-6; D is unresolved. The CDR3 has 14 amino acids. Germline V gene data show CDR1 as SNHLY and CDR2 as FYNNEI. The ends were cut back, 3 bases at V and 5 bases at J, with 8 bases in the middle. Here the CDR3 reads CASSEQANNSPLHF. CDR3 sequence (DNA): TGTGCCAGCAGTGAGCAGGCTAATAATTCACCCCTCCACTTT.

The CDR3 DNA reads as TGTGCCAGCAGCTTAGCAAGCGGGGGGGCAGGAGAGACCCAGTACTTC. This encodes CASSLASGGAGETQYF. The rearrangement uses TRBV7-2 and TRBJ2-5; TRBD2 matches at 10 bases. Trimming took 0 bases from V and 4 from J; bases not matched to a gene: 5. The CDR3 contains 16 residues. Germline CDR1 and CDR2: SGHTA and FQGNSA.

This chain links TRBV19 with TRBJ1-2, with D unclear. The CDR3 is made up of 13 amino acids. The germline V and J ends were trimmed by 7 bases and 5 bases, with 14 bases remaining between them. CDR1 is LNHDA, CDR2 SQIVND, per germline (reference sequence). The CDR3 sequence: CASTLDTLYGYTF. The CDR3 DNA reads TGTGCCAGTACCTTAGACACCCTTTATGGCTACACCTTC.

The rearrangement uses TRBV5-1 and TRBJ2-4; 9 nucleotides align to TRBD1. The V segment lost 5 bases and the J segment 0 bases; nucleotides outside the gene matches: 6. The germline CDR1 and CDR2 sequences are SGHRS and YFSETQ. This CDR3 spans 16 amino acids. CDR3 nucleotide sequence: TGCGCCAGCAGGGGACAGGGAATACTAGCCAAAAACATTCAGTACTTC. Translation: CASRGQGILAKNIQYF.

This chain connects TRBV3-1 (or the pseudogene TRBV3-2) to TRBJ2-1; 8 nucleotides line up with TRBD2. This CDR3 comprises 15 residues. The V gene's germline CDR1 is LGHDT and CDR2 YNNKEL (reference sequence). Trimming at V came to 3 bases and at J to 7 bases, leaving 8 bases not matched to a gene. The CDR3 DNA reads TGTGCCAGCAGCCAGTCCGCGGGGGGCAGAAATGAGCAGTTCTTC. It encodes CASSQSAGGRNEQFF.

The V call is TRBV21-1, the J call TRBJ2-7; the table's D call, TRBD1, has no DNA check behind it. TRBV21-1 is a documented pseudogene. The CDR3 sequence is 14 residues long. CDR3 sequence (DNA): TGTGCCAGCAGCATTCCGGGACACCTCTACGAGCAGTACTTC. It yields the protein CASSIPGHLYEQYF.

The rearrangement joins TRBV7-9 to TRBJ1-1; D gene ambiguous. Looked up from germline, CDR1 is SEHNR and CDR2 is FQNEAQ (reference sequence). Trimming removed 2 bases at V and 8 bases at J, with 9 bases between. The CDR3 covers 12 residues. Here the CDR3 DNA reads TGTGCCAGCAGCTTAAACAGCCCCGAAGCTTTCTTT. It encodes CASSLNSPEAFF.

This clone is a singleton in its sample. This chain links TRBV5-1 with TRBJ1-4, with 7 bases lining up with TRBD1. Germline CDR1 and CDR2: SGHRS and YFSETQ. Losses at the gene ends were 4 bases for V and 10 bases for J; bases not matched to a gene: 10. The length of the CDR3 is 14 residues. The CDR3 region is CASSVPGGDVKLFF. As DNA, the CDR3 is TGCGCCAGCAGCGTACCAGGGGGAGATGTAAAACTGTTTTTT.

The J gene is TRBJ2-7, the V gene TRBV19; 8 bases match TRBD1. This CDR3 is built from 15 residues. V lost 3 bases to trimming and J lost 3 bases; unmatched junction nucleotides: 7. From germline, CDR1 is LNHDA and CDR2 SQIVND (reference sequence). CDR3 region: CASSINRGSIYEQYF. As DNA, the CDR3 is TGTGCCAGTAGTATTAACAGGGGGTCGATCTACGAGCAGTACTTC. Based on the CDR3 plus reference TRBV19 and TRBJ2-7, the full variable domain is DGGITQSPKYLFRKEGQNVTLSCEQNLNHDAMYWYRQDPGQGLRLIYYSQIVNDFQKGDIAEGYSVSREKKESFPLTVTSAQKNPTAFYLCASSINRGSIYEQYFGPGTRLTVT.

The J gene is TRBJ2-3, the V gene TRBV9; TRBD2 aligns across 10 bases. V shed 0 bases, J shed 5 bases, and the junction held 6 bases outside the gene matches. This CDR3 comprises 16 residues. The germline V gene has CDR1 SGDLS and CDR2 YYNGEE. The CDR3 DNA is TGTGCCAGCAGCGTAGCGGCTAGCGGGGGTTTAGATACGCAGTATTTT. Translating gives CASSVAASGGLDTQYF.

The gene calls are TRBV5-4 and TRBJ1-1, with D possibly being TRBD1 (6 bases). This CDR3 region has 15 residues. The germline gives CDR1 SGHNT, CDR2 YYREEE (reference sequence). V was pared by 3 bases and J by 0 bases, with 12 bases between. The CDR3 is CASSSGTLLNTEAFF. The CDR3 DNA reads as TGTGCCAGCAGCTCCGGGACACTTTTGAACACTGAAGCTTTCTTT.

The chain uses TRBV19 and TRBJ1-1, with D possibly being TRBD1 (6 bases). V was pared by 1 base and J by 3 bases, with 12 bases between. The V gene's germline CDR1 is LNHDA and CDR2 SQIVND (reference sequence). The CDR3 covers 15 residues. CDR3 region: CASSIGNRADTEAFF. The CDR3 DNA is TGTGCCAGTAGTATAGGGAACAGGGCAGACACTGAAGCTTTCTTT.